This TCR beta chain appears in the sequencing data of a study of beta chain features in type 1 diabetes. In the study overall: Healthy donors and patients had similar age, gender and cell yields. Study-level results: Shorter TCRB CDR3s, moderately but significantly so, were found in Type 1 diabetes patients in all four CD4+ subsets.

V lost 4 bases and J lost 8; bases outside the gene matches: 12. This CDR3 is built from 15 residues. Germline loops: CDR1 SGDLS, CDR2 YYNGEE. Expressed TCRB transcripts were sequenced, since all the RNA that had been isolated was reverse transcribed. This table comes from immunoSEQ multiplex PCR, and its TCRdb copy is limited to in-frame clones, with some not included. The data hold 500,000 to 650,000 clones, with under 15% observed a single time. Comment on this clone: Antigen unknown.

The receptor was derived from a man aged 30 to 39 with type 1 diabetes. The chain links TRBV9 to TRBJ2-1; 7 nucleotides match TRBD1. The sequenced sample was naive CD4+ T cells from blood. CDR3 in amino acids: CASSPYGTETHEQFF. The CDR3 DNA is TGTGCCAGCAGCCCCTACGGGACAGAGACACATGAGCAGTTCTTC.